This TCR beta chain was found in a study of CD8 T cells in ankylosing spondylitis. Scientists made TCR beta libraries using quantitative 5'-RACE with molecular barcodes. TCRdb called the 5' RACE reads again in MiXCR, with one record for every CDR3 protein. The sample holds 700,000 to 850,000 distinct CDR3 sequences; 12% are singletons and the top ten take approximately 0.5%. This clonotype has only a few counts. As yet, its antigen is unknown. The trim removed 2 bases at V and 8 bases at J, leaving 6 bases unmatched. This CDR3 is 16 amino acids long. Germline CDR1 and CDR2: MNHEY and SVGAGI. Study-wide findings and caveats: Typical of ankylosing spondylitis blood, it appeared, was a TCR beta motif of eight highly homologous variants.

The chain combines TRBV6-5 with TRBJ2-1; TRBD2 aligns across 13 bases. The TCR comes from a male donor with ankylosing spondylitis. Material: blood, either unsorted or a sorted T cell fraction (not recorded which). CDR3 in amino acids: CASSYLGLAGEDEQFF. The CDR3 DNA sequence: TGTGCCAGCAGTTACCTAGGACTAGCGGGAGAAGATGAGCAGTTCTTC.